This is a list of T cell receptor beta chains from one sample in a study of radiation and T cells in renal cell carcinoma. Profiled with immunoSEQ multiplex PCR; TCRdb holds only in-frame clones, not every one. Of approximately 110,000 clones in the sample, around 83% were seen once. This specimen consisted of blood, obtained from a patient whose treatment included radiotherapy and nephrectomy. These receptors originate from a woman aged 60-75 years with renal cell carcinoma. Each CDR3 is given with its conserved first and last residue. The D gene is left open where the match is weak. Not all rows give a size; the values are once, few, many and, for expanded clones, a class.

size,D,J,V,CDR3,DNA
-,-,TRBJ1-1,TRBV6-6,CASSLRSGNTEAFF,TGTGCCAGCAGTCTCAGAAGCGGGAACACTGAAGCTTTCTTT
-,-,TRBJ1-1,TRBV12-1,CASSRTTLMNTEAFF,TGTGCCAGCAGCCGCACGACGCTGATGAACACTGAAGCTTTCTTT
-,-,TRBJ2-7,TRBV7-2,CASSSSGVEQYF,TGTGCCAGCAGCTCATCAGGGGTCGAGCAGTACTTC
-,TRBD2,TRBJ2-1,TRBV6-1,CASSDFRTSNEQFF,TGTGCCAGCAGTGACTTCAGGACTAGCAATGAGCAGTTCTTC
-,-,TRBJ1-5,TRBV19,CASSPWGGSNQPQHF,TGTGCCAGTAGTCCCTGGGGGGGTTCCAATCAGCCCCAGCATTTT
-,-,TRBJ1-2,TRBV6-1,CASGDPQGRAGGYTF,TGTGCCAGCGGCGACCCACAGGGTCGTGCCGGAGGCTACACCTTC
-,-,TRBJ2-3,TRBV2,CASTPGGASTDTQYF,TGTGCCAGCACCCCTGGGGGGGCAAGCACAGATACGCAGTATTTT
-,TRBD1,TRBJ2-3,TRBV7-2,CASSLWDRETDTQYF,TGTGCCAGCAGCTTATGGGACAGGGAAACAGATACGCAGTATTTT
-,TRBD2,TRBJ2-7,TRBV5-4,CASSSGIAGGRYEQYF,TGTGCCAGCAGCTCAGGGATAGCGGGAGGGCGATACGAGCAGTACTTC
-,-,TRBJ2-4,TRBV7-2,CASSLEDQINIQYF,TGTGCCAGCAGCTTGGAGGACCAGATAAACATTCAGTACTTC
once,-,TRBJ2-3,TRBV28,CASSPGPLDTQYF,TGTGCCAGCAGTCCTGGTCCGTTGGATACGCAGTATTTT
-,TRBD1,TRBJ1-2,TRBV6-4,CASSDSDRVGNGYTF,TGTGCCAGCAGTGACTCGGACAGGGTAGGAAATGGCTACACCTTC
many,-,TRBJ1-1,TRBV6-5,CASSYGAGNTEAFF,TGTGCCAGCAGTTACGGGGCGGGAAACACTGAAGCTTTCTTT
-,TRBD1,TRBJ2-1,TRBV28,CASSHTGDGYNEQFF,TGTGCCAGCAGTCACACAGGGGATGGATACAATGAGCAGTTCTTC
once,-,TRBJ2-7,TRBV27,CASSDFGEQYF,TGTGCCAGCAGTGATTTCGGGGAGCAGTACTTC
-,TRBD1,TRBJ1-1,TRBV5-1,CASSLEDRESTEAFF,TGCGCCAGCAGCTTGGAAGACAGGGAGAGCACTGAAGCTTTCTTT